The 9 T cell receptor beta chains presented below share a single source sample, sequenced in a study of OX40 agonist ivuxolimab in advanced cancers. Preparation of the library involved the immunoSEQ multiplex PCR assay. TCRdb re-hosts the immuneACCESS table, in-frame sequences only. Its copies lack some clones; in the studies checked, an unresolved V gene accounts for under half of them, and the cause for the rest is not known. Counted in this sample were 59,000 or so clones; about 89% of them appeared once. Of the sample, 0.3% to 0.4% is held by the ten largest clones. Source: CD4+ or CD8+ T cells sorted from blood, taken in a trial of the OX40 agonist ivuxolimab. These receptors all stem from an adult with an advanced solid tumor such as melanoma, head and neck, liver or kidney cancer.

The chain joins TRBV6-1 to TRBJ2-1, with a weak D call TRBD2 (6 bases). The CDR3 consists of 16 residues. Germline CDR1 MNHNS, CDR2 SASEGT. Trimming removed 3 bases from V and 5 bases from J, with 17 bases in between. The chain's CDR3 is CASSDGDSWRNNEQFF. The CDR3 bases are TGTGCCAGCAGTGACGGGGACTCCTGGAGAAACAATGAGCAGTTCTTC.

This chain uses TRBV18 with TRBJ2-1; the match to TRBD1 covers 8 bases. The CDR3 covers 15 residues. After removal of 2 bases from V and 3 bases from J, the junction contained 3 bases not matched to a gene. Germline CDR1 KGHSH, CDR2 LQKENI. This CDR3 reads CASSPYRGNYNEQFF. The CDR3 region has the DNA TGTGCCAGCTCACCATACAGGGGGAACTACAATGAGCAGTTCTTC.

V and J are TRBV5-1 and TRBJ2-5; the D gene could be TRBD1 or TRBD2 (5 bases each). Germline CDR1 and CDR2: SGHRS and YFSETQ. This CDR3 contains 14 residues. The germline V and J ends were trimmed by 0 bases and 2 bases, with 8 bases remaining between them. CDR3 residues: CASSLGGVQETQYF. The CDR3 bases are TGCGCCAGCAGCTTGGGAGGGGTACAAGAGACCCAGTACTTC.

V usage is TRBV27 and J usage is TRBJ1-6, with D uncertain. The V and J ends lost 8 bases and 5 bases respectively, with 10 bases between them. This CDR3 is 13 amino acids long. Germline V lookup: CDR1 MNHEY, CDR2 SMNVEV (reference sequence). CDR3 in DNA: TGTGCCAGCCGGAGATTAAATAATTCACCCCTCCACTTT. This gives the protein CASRRLNNSPLHF.

V and J are TRBV19 and TRBJ1-2, with unresolved D. CDR3 size: 14 residues. The V end lost 5 bases, the J end lost 2 bases, and 12 bases lay between the germline ends. CDR1 and CDR2 from the germline V gene are LNHDA and SQIVND (reference sequence). The CDR3 nucleotides read TGTGCCAGTAGTCGGGTTTCTTCAAACTATGGCTACACCTTC. This translates into CASSRVSSNYGYTF.

V usage is TRBV7-2 and J usage is TRBJ1-3; a possible D gene is TRBD1 (6 bases). The CDR3 covers 16 residues. Trimming stripped 1 base from V and 1 base from J, with 11 bases between. Germline CDR1 is SGHTA and CDR2 is FQGNSA. This CDR3 is CASSLGGRGSGNTIYF. DNA of the CDR3: TGTGCCAGCAGCTTAGGGGGCAGGGGATCTGGAAACACCATATATTTT.

In its sample, this clone was seen once. The chain links TRBV10-3 to TRBJ2-5; a possible D gene is TRBD1 (6 bases). CDR3 length equals 15 residues. Germline CDR1 is ENHRY and CDR2 is SYGVKD. Trimming removed 10 bases at V and 3 bases at J, with 21 bases between. The CDR3 region is CATQSGVASKETQYF. CDR3 nucleotide sequence: TGTGCCACGCAATCAGGGGTGGCCTCCAAAGAGACCCAGTACTTC.

V and J are TRBV19 and TRBJ1-2; D may be TRBD1 (5 bases). The germline V gene has CDR1 LNHDA and CDR2 SQIVND (reference sequence). The germline V and J ends were trimmed by 5 bases and 7 bases, with 20 bases remaining between them. The CDR3 is 15 residues long. This CDR3 reads CASSLDRGQGRGYTF. In DNA form, the CDR3 reads TGTGCCAGTAGTTTGGATCGAGGGCAGGGTCGTGGCTACACCTTC.

This chain connects TRBV10-1 to TRBJ1-3; D gene uncertain. The germline V and J ends were trimmed by 0 bases and 3 bases, with 9 bases remaining between them. The CDR3 has 15 amino acids. Germline V gene data show CDR1 as WNHNN and CDR2 as SYGVQD (reference sequence). The CDR3 nucleotides read TGCGCCAGCAGTGAGTCGAGAGGGATTGGAAACACCATATATTTT. Protein: CASSESRGIGNTIYF.